A single sample is the source of the 14 T cell receptor beta chains below, sequenced in a study of shared clonotypes between healthy human individuals. Naive CD8 cells comprised CD45RO-negative, CCR7-positively selected cells, excluding terminally differentiated effector memory CD45RA+ cells. Clones were sequenced by immunoSEQ multiplex PCR, and TCRdb holds only the in-frame ones, with some missing. The sample consists of hundreds of thousands of clones, 95% to 97% of them appearing once. The source material was naive CD8+ T cells sorted from blood. These receptors all come from a woman in her 30s in good health.

The chain is built from TRBV4-1 and TRBJ2-3; D perhaps matches TRBD2 (5 bases). V lost 3 bases and J 2 bases, leaving 18 bases between the germline ends. The CDR3 loop spans 17 amino acids. CDR1 and CDR2 from the germline V gene are MGHRA and YSYEKL. The CDR3 loop is CASSQGDLGVATDTQYF. The CDR3 nucleotides read TGCGCCAGCAGCCAGGGAGACCTCGGGGTGGCCACAGATACGCAGTATTTT.

The chain uses TRBV27 and TRBJ2-6, with TRBD1 identical over 9 bases. The CDR3 loop spans 17 amino acids. The germline gives CDR1 MNHEY, CDR2 SMNVEV (reference sequence). Trimming removed 4 bases from V and 1 base from J; junction bases left unmatched: 5. CDR3 sequence: CASSWDRALSGANVLTF. CDR3 nucleotides: TGTGCCAGCAGTTGGGACAGGGCTTTATCTGGGGCCAACGTCCTGACTTTC. Full variable domain (outside the CDR3, taken from reference TRBV27 and TRBJ2-6): EAQVTQNPRYLITVTGKKLTVTCSQNMNHEYMSWYRQDPGLGLRQIYYSMNVEVTDKGDVPEGYKVSRKEKRNFPLILESPSPNQTSLYFCASSWDRALSGANVLTFGAGSRLTVL.

This clone has only one observation. The J gene is TRBJ1-1, the V gene TRBV5-3; D gene ambiguous. TRBV5-3 is recorded as an ORF, its role being uncertain. The CDR3 length is 15 residues. Trimming took 4 bases from V and 10 from J, leaving 23 bases between them. CDR3 in DNA: TGTGCCAGAAGCGCCAGACGCGGGAGAAGTGTAGGAGCTTTCTTT. This codes for CARSARRGRSVGAFF.

On this clone itself: The sample has other DNA sequences that encode this CDR3 too. The CDR3 DNA follows: TGTGCCAGCAGTTACTCGAGGGGAGATCAGCCCCAGCATTTT. Its protein is CASSYSRGDQPQHF. The V gene is TRBV6-5, the J gene TRBJ1-5, with D possibly being TRBD1 (5 bases). The V gene's germline CDR1 is MNHEY and CDR2 SVGAGI. The CDR3 sequence is 14 residues long. Trimming took 0 bases from V and 5 from J, leaving 8 bases between them.

The rearrangement links TRBV5-1 to TRBJ2-7, with TRBD1 identical over 10 bases. This CDR3 has 14 amino acids. Germline trimming cut 4 bases from V and 3 bases from J; bases unmatched to any gene: 4. Germline V gene lookup returns CDR1 SGHRS and CDR2 YFSETQ. DNA of the CDR3: TGCGCCAGCAGCCAAAGGGACAGGGGCTACGAGCAGTACTTC. Translating gives CASSQRDRGYEQYF.

The chain links TRBV7-3 to TRBJ2-2; D uncertain. V was trimmed by 4 bases and J by 2 bases, leaving 2 bases between them. The CDR3 is 12 residues long. CDR1 and CDR2 from the germline V gene are SGHTA and FQGTGA. DNA of the CDR3: TGTGCCAGCAGCTCCAACACCGGGGAGCTGTTTTTT. Protein sequence: CASSSNTGELFF.

This chain joins TRBV7-9 and TRBJ2-7, with 12 nucleotides matching TRBD1. The CDR3 is 15 amino acids. Germline V gene data show CDR1 as SEHNR and CDR2 as FQNEAQ (reference sequence). V lost 4 bases to trimming and J lost 6 bases; unmatched junction nucleotides: 7. CDR3 DNA sequence: TGTGCCAGCAGCTGGGGACAGGGGGCGCGAGGCGAGCAGTACTTC. This sequence encodes CASSWGQGARGEQYF.

Notes on this clone: The same CDR3 can be traced to other DNA sequences in this sample. The chain couples TRBV5-1 to TRBJ2-7; no definite D call. The CDR3 extends over 13 amino acids. Trimming took 2 bases from V and 0 from J, leaving 6 bases between them. The germline gives CDR1 SGHRS, CDR2 YFSETQ. The DNA of the CDR3 is TGCGCCAGCAGCTTTGGGCTCTCCTACGAGCAGTACTTC. Translating gives CASSFGLSYEQYF.

J is TRBJ1-1 and V is TRBV2, with no clear D. With 10 bases removed from V and 1 base from J, the gap between germline ends came to 4 bases. This CDR3 spans 10 amino acids. Germline loops: CDR1 SNHLY, CDR2 FYNNEI. The CDR3 nucleotides read TGTGCCATCAAGAACACTGAAGCTTTCTTT. Protein product: CAIKNTEAFF.

The V gene is TRBV28, the J gene TRBJ1-1; D possibly corresponds to TRBD1 (5 bases). Between the trimmed V and J ends, which lost 1 base and 1 base, there was a span of 7 bases. Germline V gene data show CDR1 as MDHEN and CDR2 as SYDVKM. The CDR3 spans 14 residues. The DNA for the CDR3 is TGTGCCAGCAGTTTATTCGGGGGGAACACTGAAGCTTTCTTT. Translation gives CASSLFGGNTEAFF.

This sequence joins TRBV30 and TRBJ2-5; D possibly corresponds to TRBD2 (5 bases). The assigned J gene may be wrong: the sequence end matches TRBJ2-7 better. The CDR3 covers 14 residues. Germline V gene lookup returns CDR1 GTSNPN and CDR2 SVGIG (reference sequence). CDR3 sequence: CAWSVYGILREQYF. The CDR3 DNA reads as TGTGCCTGGAGTGTATACGGGATTCTGCGCGAGCAGTACTTC.

J is TRBJ2-3 and V is TRBV12-5, with 8 positions matching TRBD2. Trimming took 7 bases from V and 6 from J; bases not matched to a gene: 6. Germline V lookup: CDR1 LGHNT, CDR2 FRNRAP. The CDR3 totals 13 residues. The CDR3 bases are TGTGCTAGTGCCAGCGGGAGCGCGGATACGCAGTATTTT. Its translation: CASASGSADTQYF.

The rearrangement links TRBV7-8 to TRBJ2-7; D tentatively fits TRBD1 or TRBD2 (6 bases each). The ends were cut back, 1 base at V and 3 bases at J, with 10 bases in the middle. CDR3 length: 14 amino acids. Looked up from germline, CDR1 is SGHVS and CDR2 is FQNEAQ. The CDR3 region is CASSLEGGYYEQYF. The CDR3 coding sequence is TGTGCCAGCAGCTTAGAGGGGGGCTACTACGAGCAGTACTTC.

This rearrangement joins TRBV28 to TRBJ2-3, with D possibly matching TRBD2 (5 bases). Germline V lookup: CDR1 MDHEN, CDR2 SYDVKM. The CDR3 consists of 15 residues. V lost 6 bases to trimming and J lost 5 bases, with 18 bases between them. The CDR3 coding sequence is TGTGCCAGCAGCACCAACGGACCGGCGGGAGATACGCAGTATTTT. This codes for CASSTNGPAGDTQYF.